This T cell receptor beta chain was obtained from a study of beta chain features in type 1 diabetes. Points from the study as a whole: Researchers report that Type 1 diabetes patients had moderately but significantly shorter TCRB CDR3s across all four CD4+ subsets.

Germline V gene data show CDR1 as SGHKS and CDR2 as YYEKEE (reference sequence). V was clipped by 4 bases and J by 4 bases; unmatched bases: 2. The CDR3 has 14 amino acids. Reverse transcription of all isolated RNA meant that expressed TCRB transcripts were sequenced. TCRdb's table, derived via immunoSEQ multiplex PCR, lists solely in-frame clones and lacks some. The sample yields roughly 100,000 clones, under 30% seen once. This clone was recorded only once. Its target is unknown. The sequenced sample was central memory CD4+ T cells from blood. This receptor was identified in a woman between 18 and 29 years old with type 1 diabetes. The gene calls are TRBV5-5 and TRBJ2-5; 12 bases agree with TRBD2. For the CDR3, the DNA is TGTGCCAGCAGCCGGGGACTAGCGGGAGAGACCCAGTACTTC. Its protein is CASSRGLAGETQYF. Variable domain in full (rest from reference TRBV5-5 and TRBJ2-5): DAGVTQSPTHLIKTRGQQVTLRCSPISGHKSVSWYQQVLGQGPQFIFQYYEKEERGRGNFPDRFSARQFPNYSSELNVNALLLGDSALYLCASSRGLAGETQYFGPGTRLLVL.